The clone carrying this T cell receptor (beta chain) was counted ten times or more. The antigen remains undetermined. Sample time point: newly diagnosed GD, antithyroid drugs for less than 3 months. The TCR library used RNA extracted from PBMCs. These data are taken from a study of regulatory T cells in long-lasting Graves disease. Findings and caveats of the study: Peripheral blood, not thyroid tissue, was the sole material studied.

Trimming took off 2 bases at V and 5 bases at J, with 9 bases between the two ends. The CDR3 loop spans 13 amino acids. Per germline, CDR1 KGHSH and CDR2 LQKENI. Arm-PCR of CDR3 regions and iRepertoire HTBI primers were used to build TCR beta libraries. TCRdb independently ran MiXCR on the multiplex PCR reads; one entry per CDR3 protein. This sample yields 680,000 or so distinct CDR3 sequences, of which approximately 15% are seen a single time; 18% belongs to the top ten. This sample was also put to use in a study of T cells in Graves' hyperthyroidism and ophthalmopathy.

This clonotype was obtained from a woman in her twenties or thirties with Graves disease. The source was peripheral blood mononuclear cells (PBMCs), collected at new diagnosis, from a patient treated with antithyroid drugs. This sequence joins TRBV18 and TRBJ1-1; unclear D gene. In nucleotides, the CDR3 is TGTGCCAGCTCACCATTGGCGCGGACTGAAGCTTTCTTT. Amino acids: CASSPLARTEAFF.